This is a list of T cell receptor beta chains from one sample in a study of blood T cell repertoires in COVID-19. Sequenced by immunoSEQ multiplex PCR; TCRdb stores in-frame clones only, minus some. The sample has almost 95,000 clones; around 88% are singletons. Sequenced sample: peripheral blood. The receptors shown here come from a woman in her sixties with COVID-19, enrolled during active disease. The CDR3 runs from the conserved cysteine through the conserved F or W.

>TRBJ2-7|TRBV25-1|13
CASRGQGAYEQYF
>TRBJ2-7|TRBV5-1|15
CASSGAGTGGGEQYF
>TRBJ1-2|TRBV7-9|14
CASSPSSYFYGYTF
>TRBJ2-1|TRBV14|16
CASSRPGTGGYNEQFF
>TRBJ1-2|TRBV19|16
CASRPTTDRLKYGYTF
>TRBJ2-5|TRBV10-2|15
CASSGKTGVEETQYF
>TRBJ2-5|TRBV7-9|14
CASSFGTSKETQYF
>TRBJ1-2|TRBV28|14
CASKELFYNYGYTF
>TRBJ1-4|TRBV6-5|14
CASKLTANNEKLFF
>TRBJ2-7|TRBV5-1|16
CASSLRAGGAVYEQYF
>TRBJ2-5|TRBV3-1/TRBV3-2|12
CASRLTQETQYF
>TRBJ1-1|TRBV28|15
CASSLGGAGDTEAFF
>TRBJ2-7|TRBV4-3|16
CASSLRPSAGDYEQYF
>TRBJ2-2|TRBV7-6|14
CASSPLTNTGELFF
>TRBJ1-6|TRBV27|16
CASSPDRGRTNSPLHF
>TRBJ1-6|TRBV7-9|17
CASSLTGGGAYNSPLHF
>TRBJ1-2|TRBV7-9|12
CASSRSQYGYTF
>TRBJ1-4|TRBV11-2|15
CASSISLGGYEKLFF
>TRBJ1-1|TRBV3-1/TRBV3-2|16
CASSQDGGGSYTEAFF
>TRBJ2-7|TRBV7-3|13
CASSLIREDEQYF
>TRBJ2-7|TRBV4-3|16
CASSQAKGRRTYEQYF
>TRBJ1-3|TRBV29-1|15
CSVETSGQGTNTIYF
>TRBJ2-1|TRBV3-1/TRBV3-2|12
CASSPRSDEQFF
>TRBJ2-3|TRBV11-2|12
CASSPRGDTQYF
>TRBJ2-3|TRBV10-1|14
CASSASGGADTQYF
>TRBJ1-6|TRBV4-2|15
CASSQEAGNNSPLHF